The rows below give T cell receptor beta chains drawn from one sample of a study of blood T cell repertoires in COVID-19. TCRdb keeps only in-frame clones here, not all; method: immunoSEQ multiplex PCR. This table holds approximately 100,000 clones, approximately 81% found once. The specimen was peripheral blood. The receptors here all came from an elderly woman with acute or convalescent COVID-19. Both conserved end residues are part of each CDR3. A D gene is named only where the DNA matches it firmly. Some rows have no size entry. The others give once, few or many, or a class for an expanded clone.

d_gene	j_gene	v_gene	abundance	CDR3nt	CDR3aa
NA	TRBJ1-2	TRBV5-6	NA	TGTGCCAGCAGCTTGGGGACTCAGGTGCCTAACTATGGCTACACCTTC	CASSLGTQVPNYGYTF
NA	TRBJ2-2	TRBV11-2	few	TGTGCCAGCAGCTCCCAGGGAACGAACACCGGGGAGCTGTTTTTT	CASSSQGTNTGELFF
TRBD2	TRBJ2-5	TRBV27	many	TGTGCCAGCAGTTCCGGGACGGGACTAGCGGGGCAAGAGACCCAGTACTTC	CASSSGTGLAGQETQYF
NA	TRBJ2-1	TRBV6-1	NA	TGTGCCAGCAGTGAACTTGCGAGCTCCTACAATGAGCAGTTCTTC	CASSELASSYNEQFF
NA	TRBJ1-3	TRBV7-3	NA	TGTGCCAGCAGCCCCCCCGGGGTAAGACCTGGAAACACCATATATTTT	CASSPPGVRPGNTIYF
TRBD1	TRBJ2-5	TRBV29-1	NA	TGCAGCGCCCACAGGGGTTTCCAAGAGACCCAGTACTTC	CSAHRGFQETQYF
TRBD2	TRBJ2-5	TRBV7-9	NA	TGTGCCAGCAGCTTAGACGGGGGGGCCGCCGAGACCCAGTACTTC	CASSLDGGAAETQYF
TRBD1	TRBJ1-2	TRBV7-2	NA	TGTGCCAGCAGCTCATGGACAGGGGGCTATGGCTACACCTTC	CASSSWTGGYGYTF
TRBD1	TRBJ2-7	TRBV28	NA	TGTGCCAGCAAAAAACACGCACAGGGGGCAGGAGAGCAGTACTTC	CASKKHAQGAGEQYF
NA	TRBJ1-5	TRBV7-8	NA	TGTGCCAGCAGCTTAGTGGGGGGGCTAAGCAATCAGCCCCAGCATTTT	CASSLVGGLSNQPQHF
TRBD1	TRBJ1-2	TRBV6-2/TRBV6-3	NA	TGTGCCAGCAGCCCTACCGGACAGGGGTCAGGCTATGGCTACACCTTC	CASSPTGQGSGYGYTF
TRBD1	TRBJ1-1	TRBV5-4	NA	TGTGCCAGCAGCTACTACGACAGGGGCGCTGGTGAAGCTTTCTTT	CASSYYDRGAGEAFF
NA	TRBJ2-3	TRBV4-2	NA	TGTGCCAGCAGCCAAGCTACGGGTTCTAGCACAGATACGCAGTATTTT	CASSQATGSSTDTQYF
TRBD2	TRBJ2-1	TRBV2	few	TGTGCCAGCACTGGTCTAGCGGGGGGGCGTAGGCAGTTCTTC	CASTGLAGGRRQFF
TRBD2	TRBJ2-5	TRBV7-2	NA	TGTGCCAGCAGCCCATGGACTAGCCGGTCAGGGGAGACCCAGTACTTC	CASSPWTSRSGETQYF
TRBD1	TRBJ1-1	TRBV19	NA	TGTGCCAGTAGTAACTTAAGGGACAGGAACACTGAAGCTTTCTTT	CASSNLRDRNTEAFF
TRBD2	TRBJ2-1	TRBV5-5	NA	TGTGCCGCGGGGCGGGGGGGCCTCGATGAGCAGTTCTTC	CAAGRGGLDEQFF
NA	TRBJ2-3	TRBV24-1	NA	TGTGCCACCAGTGAGTCAGGGGAAACAGATACGCAGTATTTT	CATSESGETDTQYF
TRBD1	TRBJ1-2	TRBV28	NA	TGTGCCAGCAGTCTTGGGACAGGGACCTATGGCTACACCTTC	CASSLGTGTYGYTF
TRBD2	TRBJ2-3	TRBV11-3	NA	TGTGCCAGCAGCACAACTAGCGGGGGTACTGATACGCAGTATTTT	CASSTTSGGTDTQYF
NA	TRBJ1-4	TRBV15	NA	TGTGCCACCAGCAGAGATCCAGTGGCGAGACAGGAAAAACTGTTTTTT	CATSRDPVARQEKLFF
NA	TRBJ1-5	TRBV5-5	NA	TGTGCCAGCAGCCGGGGGGGGTACCCTCAGCCCCAGCATTTT	CASSRGGYPQPQHF